This TCR beta chain was captured by sequencing in a study of blood T cell repertoires in COVID-19. Whole-study context: Samples of COVID-19 (acute and convalescent) were obtained from the United States, Italy and Spain.

The CDR3 extends over 12 amino acids. With 5 bases removed from V and 5 bases from J, the gap between germline ends came to 9 bases. Germline-derived CDR1 and CDR2 are MDHEN and SYDVKM. The assay was immunoSEQ multiplex PCR, and TCRdb's table has in-frame clones only and misses some. Altogether 150,000 to 200,000 clones are present, 75% to 85% being singletons, with the ten largest covering around 10%. The source is an elderly woman with COVID-19, enrolled during active disease. The specimen sequenced was peripheral blood. The rearrangement uses TRBV28 and TRBJ1-1, with D hard to call. This CDR3 reads CASSNPTTEAFF. The DNA of the CDR3 is TGTGCCAGCAGTAACCCCACAACTGAAGCTTTCTTT.